The 20 T cell receptor beta chains in this list originate from one sample, sequenced in a study of pediatric ulcerative colitis. The method was immunoSEQ multiplex PCR; TCRdb's version includes in-frame clones alone and lacks a portion of them. This table holds 60,000 to 75,000 clones, 77% found once. Sequencing input: blood. The receptors stem from a boy between 5 and 17 years old with moderate ulcerative colitis.

The chain recombines TRBV5-1 with TRBJ2-7, with D unresolved. V was shortened by 0 bases and J by 2 bases, with 0 bases between the two germline ends. Germline assignment: CDR1 SGHRS and CDR2 YFSETQ. The CDR3 loop spans 11 amino acids. CDR3 DNA: TGCGCCAGCAGCTTGGCCTACGAGCAGTACTTC. Amino acid sequence: CASSLAYEQYF.

This chain connects TRBV6-5 to TRBJ2-7; D possibly matches TRBD1 or TRBD2 (5 bases each). This CDR3 comprises 14 residues. Trimming shortened V by 7 bases and J by 4 bases, and 17 bases separated the two germline ends. The germline CDR1 and CDR2 sequences are MNHEY and SVGAGI. The CDR3 nucleotides are TGTGCCAGCACGAGGGGTGCAGGGAAATACGAGCAGTACTTC. It codes for CASTRGAGKYEQYF.

This clone was found a few times. The CDR3 DNA reads as TGTGCCAGCAGCCCTAAGACTAGCAATCAGCCCCAGCATTTT. Amino acids: CASSPKTSNQPQHF. The chain employs TRBV7-3 and TRBJ1-5; D is undetermined. CDR1 is SGHTA, CDR2 FQGTGA, per germline. The CDR3 is 14 residues long. V lost 5 bases to trimming and J lost 0 bases, with 8 bases between them.

This chain uses TRBV5-1 with TRBJ1-6; 10 nucleotides agree with TRBD1. Germline V gene sequence: CDR1 SGHRS, CDR2 YFSETQ. V dropped 4 bases and J dropped 7; count of bases not matched to a gene: 8. This CDR3 has 16 amino acids. Here the CDR3 reads CASSQSPGQGNSPLHF. Here the CDR3 DNA reads TGCGCCAGCAGCCAATCTCCGGGACAGGGGAATTCACCCCTCCACTTT.

The chain joins TRBV9 to TRBJ2-7, with no clear D. Germline V gene sequence: CDR1 SGDLS, CDR2 YYNGEE. The CDR3 consists of 17 residues. V dropped 0 bases and J dropped 2 bases, with 18 bases sitting between them. The CDR3 sequence: CASSVGGSSVLPYEQYF. The CDR3 nucleotides read TGTGCCAGCAGCGTAGGGGGTAGCTCGGTGTTACCCTACGAGCAGTACTTC.

V and J are TRBV7-9 and TRBJ1-2; a weak D match, TRBD1 (5 bases). Germline V gene data show CDR1 as SEHNR and CDR2 as FQNEAQ (reference sequence). V lost 10 bases and J lost 8, with 20 bases in between. The CDR3 has 13 residues. In nucleotides, the CDR3 is TGTGCCACCAAGGGGACGGCGAAACGGGGCTACACCTTC. This codes for CATKGTAKRGYTF.

The chain carries TRBV5-1 and TRBJ1-2, with TRBD1 matching 8 bases. This CDR3 comprises 12 residues. In germline, CDR1 is SGHRS, CDR2 YFSETQ. Losses at the gene ends were 4 bases for V and 12 bases for J; bases not matched to a gene: 8. The CDR3 here is CASSKGTGDHTF. The CDR3 DNA follows: TGCGCCAGCAGCAAGGGGACAGGCGACCACACCTTC.

This clone appeared once. The chain links TRBV5-1 to TRBJ2-3, with D possibly called TRBD1 or TRBD2 (5 bases each). CDR3 length: 14 residues. CDR1 and CDR2 from the germline V gene are SGHRS and YFSETQ. Trimming left V 4 bases short and J 6 bases short, with 15 bases between. This CDR3 is CASSPGPGHDTQYF. The CDR3 coding sequence is TGCGCCAGCAGCCCGGGGCCTGGCCACGATACGCAGTATTTT.

This chain connects TRBV25-1 to TRBJ2-5; 11 bases are a match to TRBD2. V lost 2 bases and J lost 2; bases outside the gene matches: 7. The V gene's germline CDR1 is MGHDK and CDR2 SYGVNS. The CDR3 runs 17 residues. The CDR3 region is CASSELDSGRGQETQYF. In DNA, the CDR3 is TGTGCCAGCAGTGAACTCGATAGCGGGAGGGGTCAAGAGACCCAGTACTTC.

CDR3 region: CASSQVTNAFF. CDR3 DNA: TGTGCCAGCAGCCAGGTAACAAATGCTTTCTTT. The chain recombines TRBV6-1 with TRBJ1-1; D is ambiguous. Trimming removed 6 bases from V and 11 bases from J, with 13 bases in between. The V gene's germline CDR1 is MNHNS and CDR2 SASEGT. CDR3 length: 11 residues.

This clone was seen only once. The V and J genes are TRBV9 and TRBJ2-3, with 8 nucleotides matching TRBD2. In germline, CDR1 is SGDLS, CDR2 YYNGEE. This CDR3 spans 13 amino acids. Losses at the gene ends were 2 bases for V and 5 bases for J; bases not matched to a gene: 1. CDR3 bases: TGTGCCAGCAGCGTCCGGGGGGGAGATACGCAGTATTTT. It is translated as CASSVRGGDTQYF.

The chain is built from TRBV29-1 and TRBJ2-5; 8 bases fit TRBD1. The junction had 5 bases not matched to a gene; V was cut back by 7 bases and J by 1 base. This CDR3 is 13 amino acids long. The V gene's germline CDR1 is SQVTM and CDR2 ANQGSEA. The CDR3 DNA reads TGCAGCGGAACAGGGGGAGTCCAAGAGACCCAGTACTTC. This sequence encodes CSGTGGVQETQYF.

The rearrangement joins TRBV11-2 to TRBJ2-5; D gene unclear. This CDR3 region has 13 residues. Germline loops: CDR1 SGHAT, CDR2 FQNNGV. V was pared by 8 bases and J by 4 bases, with 14 bases between. CDR3 nucleotide sequence: TGTGCCAGCTCAAAAGGAGTGGCAGAGACCCAGTACTTC. The encoded protein is CASSKGVAETQYF. Together with reference TRBV11-2 and TRBJ2-5, the CDR3 gives the full variable domain: EAGVAQSPRYKIIEKRQSVAFWCNPISGHATLYWYQQILGQGPKLLIQFQNNGVVDDSQLPKDRFSAERLKGVDSTLKIQPAKLEDSAVYLCASSKGVAETQYFGPGTRLLVL.

The rearrangement joins TRBV5-1 to TRBJ1-1, with D unresolved. There are 14 residues in the CDR3. Trimming took off 0 bases at V and 2 bases at J, with 8 bases between the two ends. CDR1 is SGHRS and CDR2 is YFSETQ in the germline V gene. The CDR3 DNA sequence: TGCGCCAGCAGCTTGGTTACAGAAAACACTGAAGCTTTCTTT. Translated, it gives CASSLVTENTEAFF.

The chain is built from TRBV2 and TRBJ1-5, with unresolved D. The germline V and J ends were trimmed by 3 bases and 4 bases, with 13 bases remaining between them. The CDR3 covers 15 residues. Germline values: CDR1 SNHLY, CDR2 FYNNEI. The CDR3 spells CASSENGQLNQPQHF. CDR3 nucleotides: TGTGCCAGCAGTGAGAACGGGCAGCTGAATCAGCCCCAGCATTTT. The full variable domain, its missing parts supplied by reference TRBV2 and TRBJ1-5, is EPEVTQTPSHQVTQMGQEVILRCVPISNHLYFYWYRQILGQKVEFLVSFYNNEISEKSEIFDDQFSVERPDGSNFTLKIRSTKLEDSAMYFCASSENGQLNQPQHFGDGTRLSIL.

The J gene is TRBJ2-1, the V gene TRBV7-2, with D tentatively TRBD2 (5 bases). The CDR3 sequence is 12 residues long. V lost 3 bases, J lost 15 bases, and 15 bases lay in between. CDR1 is SGHTA and CDR2 is FQGNSA in the germline V gene. The CDR3 DNA sequence: TGTGCCAGCAGCTTTCCGGGAACCGTGGCGTTCTTC. Translated: CASSFPGTVAFF.

V and J are TRBV29-1 and TRBJ1-3, with a weak D call TRBD1 (6 bases). The germline V and J ends were trimmed by 6 bases and 4 bases, with 19 bases remaining between them. From germline, CDR1 is SQVTM and CDR2 ANQGSEA. The CDR3 is 15 amino acids. In DNA form, the CDR3 reads TGCAGCGTCTCAGACACAGGGAACCCCGGAAACACCATATATTTT. Protein product: CSVSDTGNPGNTIYF.

The CDR3 spells CASSPKGVGSYEQYF. Here the CDR3 DNA reads TGTGCCAGCAGTCCGAAGGGGGTCGGGTCCTACGAGCAGTACTTC. The chain is built from TRBV7-9 and TRBJ2-7; the D gene is possibly TRBD1 (6 bases). Trimming removed 6 bases from V and 1 base from J, with 16 bases in between. CDR3 length: 15 amino acids. Germline V lookup: CDR1 SEHNR, CDR2 FQNEAQ (reference sequence). The full variable domain, completed using reference TRBV7-9 and TRBJ2-7, is DTGVSQNPRHKITKRGQNVTFRCDPISEHNRLYWYRQTLGQGPEFLTYFQNEAQLEKSRLLSDRFSAERPKGSFSTLEIQRTEQGDSAMYLCASSPKGVGSYEQYFGPGTRLTVT.

The chain couples TRBV19 to TRBJ2-2; D possibly corresponds to TRBD1 (6 bases). Germline CDR1 reads LNHDA; CDR2 reads SQIVND (reference sequence). The CDR3 spans 16 residues. V was clipped by 3 bases and J by 2 bases, with 13 bases between them. The CDR3 sequence is CASSIYGTPNTGELFF. The CDR3 DNA reads TGTGCCAGTAGTATCTACGGGACACCTAACACCGGGGAGCTGTTTTTT.

The CDR3 region has the DNA TGCGCCAGCAGTGGGGAGAGGGCCCAGCGAGCGGGGGCGCGGGCAGATACGCAGTATTTT. Amino acid sequence: CASSGERAQRAGARADTQYF. The rearrangement joins TRBV10-1 to TRBJ2-3, with TRBD2 identical over 8 bases. The CDR3 has 20 residues. V dropped 4 bases and J dropped 4; count of bases not matched to a gene: 22. Looked up from germline, CDR1 is WNHNN and CDR2 is SYGVQD (reference sequence).